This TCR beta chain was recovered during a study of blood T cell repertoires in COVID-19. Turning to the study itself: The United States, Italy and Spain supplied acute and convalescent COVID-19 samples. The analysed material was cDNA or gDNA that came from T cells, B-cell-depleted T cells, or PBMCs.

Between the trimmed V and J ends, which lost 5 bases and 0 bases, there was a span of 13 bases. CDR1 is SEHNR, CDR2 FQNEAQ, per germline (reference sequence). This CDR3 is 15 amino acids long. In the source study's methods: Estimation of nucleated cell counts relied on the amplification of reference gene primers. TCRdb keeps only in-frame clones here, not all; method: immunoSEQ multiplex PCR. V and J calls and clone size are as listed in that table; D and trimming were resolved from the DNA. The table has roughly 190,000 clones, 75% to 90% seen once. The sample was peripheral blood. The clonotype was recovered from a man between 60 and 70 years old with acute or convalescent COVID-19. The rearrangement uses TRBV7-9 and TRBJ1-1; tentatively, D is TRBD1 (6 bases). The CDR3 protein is CASSATGTLNTEAFF. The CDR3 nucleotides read TGTGCCAGCAGCGCAACAGGGACCTTGAACACTGAAGCTTTCTTT.